The 25 T cell receptor beta chains presented below share a single source sample, sequenced in a study of blood T cell repertoires in COVID-19. Sequencing used immunoSEQ multiplex PCR; TCRdb keeps in-frame clones, though not all of them. The table records around 180,000 clones, around 67% of them present only once. The specimen was peripheral blood. The receptors were sampled from a woman aged 80 or over with acute or convalescent COVID-19.

This chain joins TRBV6-5 and TRBJ2-6, with D uncertain. Deletions cut 2 bases from V and 1 base from J, with 6 bases between. Germline CDR1 is MNHEY and CDR2 is SVGAGI. This CDR3 has 15 residues. CDR3 sequence: CASSYTYSGANVLTF. Here the CDR3 DNA reads TGTGCCAGCAGTTACACCTATTCTGGGGCCAACGTCCTGACTTTC.

Only a few counts were recorded for this clone. The chain couples TRBV9 to TRBJ1-5; 7 nucleotides line up with TRBD1. CDR1 and CDR2 from the germline V gene are SGDLS and YYNGEE. The CDR3 totals 15 residues. Trimming removed 5 bases from V and 0 bases from J; junction bases left unmatched: 5. In nucleotides, the CDR3 is TGTGCCAGCAGTGTTGGACAGGATAGCAATCAGCCCCAGCATTTT. As protein: CASSVGQDSNQPQHF.

The chain carries TRBV5-8 and TRBJ2-3, with D perhaps TRBD1 (5 bases). The germline CDR1 and CDR2 sequences are SGHTS and YDEGEE. This CDR3 is built from 13 residues. Trimming removed 6 bases from V and 2 bases from J, with 10 bases in between. The CDR3: CASNKGFTDTQYF. CDR3 coding DNA: TGTGCCAGCAACAAGGGGTTCACAGATACGCAGTATTTT.

V gene TRBV19 combines with J gene TRBJ1-6; D is unclear. Germline-derived CDR1 and CDR2 are LNHDA and SQIVND (reference sequence). This CDR3 is built from 13 residues. Trimming took 4 bases from V and 9 from J, leaving 10 bases between them. CDR3 bases: TGTGCCAGTAGTACAGGAAGCGGTTCACCCCTCCACTTT. This codes for CASSTGSGSPLHF.

The chain couples TRBV5-4 to TRBJ2-1; 14 bases fit TRBD2. The V gene end was trimmed by 3 bases and the J gene end by 4 bases; junction bases not matched to a gene: 3. The CDR3 extends over 16 amino acids. CDR1 and CDR2 (germline): SGHNT, YYREEE (reference sequence). The DNA for the CDR3 is TGTGCCAGCAGCTCAGGACTAGCGGGGGGATACAATGAGCAGTTCTTC. Its translation: CASSSGLAGGYNEQFF. The whole variable domain, remainder taken from reference TRBV5-4 and TRBJ2-1, is ETGVTQSPTHLIKTRGQQVTLRCSSQSGHNTVSWYQQALGQGPQFIFQYYREEENGRGNFPPRFSGLQFPNYSSELNVNALELDDSALYLCASSSGLAGGYNEQFFGPGTRLTVL.

In regard to this clone: The sample has other DNA sequences that encode this CDR3 too. The chain employs TRBV7-9 and TRBJ1-4; 7 nucleotides agree with TRBD1. The CDR3 sequence is 14 residues long. Germline trimming cut 1 base from V and 7 bases from J; bases unmatched to any gene: 3. The V gene's germline CDR1 is SEHNR and CDR2 FQNEAQ (reference sequence). CDR3 protein: CASSLGQGGEKLFF. The CDR3 DNA reads as TGTGCCAGCAGCTTAGGGCAGGGGGGTGAAAAACTGTTTTTT.

This rearrangement joins TRBV2 to TRBJ1-2, with 8 bases identical to TRBD1. After removal of 5 bases from V and 3 bases from J, the junction contained 2 bases not matched to a gene. This CDR3 has 13 amino acids. CDR1 and CDR2 from the germline V gene are SNHLY and FYNNEI. This chain's CDR3 is CASSTGGDYGYTF. In DNA, the CDR3 is TGTGCCAGCAGTACAGGGGGAGACTATGGCTACACCTTC.

CDR3 protein: CATTAARGGSGSYNEQFF. DNA for the CDR3: TGTGCCACCACGGCCGCACGCGGCGGCAGCGGGTCCTACAATGAGCAGTTCTTC. V gene TRBV5-8 combines with J gene TRBJ2-1, with TRBD2 as a possible D gene (6 bases). CDR3 length: 18 residues. Trimming stripped 9 bases from V and 1 base from J, with 26 bases between. Germline V gives CDR1 SGHTS, CDR2 YDEGEE.

V and J are TRBV6-6 and TRBJ1-5, with D tentatively TRBD1 (5 bases). Germline V gene data show CDR1 as MNHNY and CDR2 as SVGAGI (reference sequence). This CDR3 is built from 15 residues. Trimming removed 8 bases at V and 3 bases at J, with 17 bases between. CDR3 DNA sequence: TGTGCCAGCGCTCAGGGCCCCTGGACCAATCAGCCCCAGCATTTT. Translating gives CASAQGPWTNQPQHF.

The V call is TRBV5-1, the J call TRBJ2-5, with TRBD1 matching 9 bases. CDR1 and CDR2 from the germline V gene are SGHRS and YFSETQ. The V segment lost 4 bases and the J segment 5 bases; nucleotides outside the gene matches: 12. CDR3 size: 16 residues. The CDR3 sequence is CASSTQGQGSGETQYF. The DNA of the CDR3 is TGCGCCAGCAGCACTCAGGGACAGGGTAGTGGGGAGACCCAGTACTTC. Full variable domain (rest looked up from reference TRBV5-1 and TRBJ2-5): KAGVTQTPRYLIKTRGQQVTLSCSPISGHRSVSWYQQTPGQGLQFLFEYFSETQRNKGNFPGRFSGRQFSNSRSEMNVSTLELGDSALYLCASSTQGQGSGETQYFGPGTRLLVL.

The chain has TRBV11-2 and TRBJ1-1; 7 nucleotides match TRBD1. The germline V gene has CDR1 SGHAT and CDR2 FQNNGV. The CDR3 sequence is 13 residues long. V shed 5 bases and J 10 bases; nucleotides not matched to a gene: 10. For the CDR3, the DNA is TGTGCCAGCAGCATTTTCCGACAGGGTAGAGCTTTCTTT. Translating gives CASSIFRQGRAFF.

V gene TRBV6-5 combines with J gene TRBJ2-3; TRBD2 matches 11 bases. Germline V gene lookup returns CDR1 MNHEY and CDR2 SVGAGI. V gave up 8 bases and J gave up 3 bases; unmatched junction bases: 7. This CDR3 has 15 residues. CDR3 sequence (DNA): TGTGCCAGCCACCTGCTAGCGGGAGGTACAGATACGCAGTATTTT. This translates into CASHLLAGGTDTQYF.

The chain employs TRBV10-3 and TRBJ2-6, with TRBD1 matching 9 bases. The length of the CDR3 is 18 residues. The germline V gene encodes CDR1 ENHRY and CDR2 SYGVKD. V lost 7 bases and J lost 2; bases outside the gene matches: 12. CDR3 residues: CAIKASGTGTAGANVLTF. In DNA form, the CDR3 reads TGTGCCATCAAAGCTTCTGGGACAGGGACTGCTGGGGCCAACGTCCTGACTTTC.

The gene calls are TRBV29-1 and TRBJ1-5, with 7 bases lining up with TRBD1. The germline gives CDR1 SQVTM, CDR2 ANQGSEA. This CDR3 region has 12 residues. The CDR3 reads CSAGTGNQPQHF. The CDR3 nucleotides are TGCAGTGCGGGGACAGGCAATCAGCCCCAGCATTTT.

The V and J genes are TRBV7-3 and TRBJ2-5; D might be TRBD1 (6 bases). Trimming removed 2 bases from V and 2 bases from J, with 12 bases in between. Germline V gives CDR1 SGHTA, CDR2 FQGTGA. The CDR3 loop spans 15 amino acids. Written as DNA, the CDR3 is TGTGCCAGCAGCTTACAGGGACAAAGTCAAGAGACCCAGTACTTC. Translation gives CASSLQGQSQETQYF.

The V call is TRBV13, the J call TRBJ2-2; D may be TRBD2 (6 bases). The CDR3 sequence is 18 residues long. Per germline, CDR1 PRHDT and CDR2 FYEKMQ (reference sequence). V lost 1 base and J 1 base, leaving 16 bases between the germline ends. In nucleotides, the CDR3 is TGTGCCAGCAGCTTAGTCGGGACTTTAAGAATGAACACCGGGGAGCTGTTTTTT. Protein product: CASSLVGTLRMNTGELFF.

This clone has just one count. V usage is TRBV29-1 and J usage is TRBJ2-1; D might be TRBD1 (6 bases). The CDR3 has 14 amino acids. Trimming took off 4 bases at V and 0 bases at J, with 10 bases between the two ends. Looked up from germline, CDR1 is SQVTM and CDR2 is ANQGSEA. CDR3 region: CSVGQASSYNEQFF. The DNA of the CDR3 is TGCAGCGTTGGACAGGCCAGCTCCTACAATGAGCAGTTCTTC.

The chain carries TRBV7-9 and TRBJ1-1; D is undetermined. The germline gives CDR1 SEHNR, CDR2 FQNEAQ (reference sequence). The CDR3 is 15 residues long. The ends were cut back, 6 bases at V and 1 base at J, with 15 bases in the middle. The CDR3 region is CASSRAGTRNTEAFF. The CDR3 DNA follows: TGTGCCAGCAGTCGGGCAGGAACTAGGAACACTGAAGCTTTCTTT.

The V call is TRBV28, the J call TRBJ2-7; D possibly corresponds to TRBD2 (6 bases). V dropped 5 bases and J dropped 3 bases, with 14 bases sitting between them. Per germline, CDR1 MDHEN and CDR2 SYDVKM. There are 14 residues in the CDR3. CDR3 DNA: TGTGCCAGCAGTCCCATAGCGGAATACTACGAGCAGTACTTC. It yields the protein CASSPIAEYYEQYF.

The chain combines TRBV6-6 with TRBJ1-6, with 8 positions matching TRBD1. J gave up 0 bases and V 6 bases, and 4 bases lay outside the gene matches. Germline V gene data show CDR1 as MNHNY and CDR2 as SVGAGI (reference sequence). The CDR3 sequence is 16 residues long. The CDR3 DNA reads TGTGCCAGCAGGCGGACAGGGAGCTCCTATAATTCACCCCTCCACTTT. This sequence encodes CASRRTGSSYNSPLHF.

This clone appeared a single time. This chain joins TRBV7-3 and TRBJ2-2, with 9 nucleotides matching TRBD2. The V and J ends lost 5 bases and 5 bases, in that order; junction bases with no gene match: 9. This CDR3 comprises 16 residues. The germline gives CDR1 SGHTA, CDR2 FQGTGA. DNA for the CDR3: TGTGCCAGCAGCGGGGCGGGAGGGCCGAGAACCGGGGAGCTGTTTTTT. Its translation: CASSGAGGPRTGELFF.

This clone appeared a single time. Here the CDR3 reads CASSLNSQNTEAFF. DNA of the CDR3: TGTGCCAGCTCACTTAACAGCCAGAACACTGAAGCTTTCTTT. This chain joins TRBV18 and TRBJ1-1, with unresolved D. The CDR3 has 14 residues. V lost 4 bases to trimming and J lost 1 base, with 10 bases between them. Germline CDR1 KGHSH, CDR2 LQKENI.

The genes are TRBV25-1 and TRBJ1-4; D possibly corresponds to TRBD1 (5 bases). CDR3 length: 15 residues. V dropped 3 bases and J dropped 3 bases, with 11 bases sitting between them. Germline V gene data show CDR1 as MGHDK and CDR2 as SYGVNS. Here the CDR3 DNA reads TGTGCCAGCAGTGAGGCGGGGACGGCTAATGAAAAACTGTTTTTT. Its protein product is CASSEAGTANEKLFF.

This clone has only one observation. CDR3 protein: CASSQGKAGTDTQYF. For the CDR3, the DNA is TGCGCCAGCAGCCAAGGGAAAGCGGGTACAGATACGCAGTATTTT. The chain uses TRBV4-3 and TRBJ2-3; weak D call: TRBD2 (6 bases). Germline lookup yields CDR1 LGHNA and CDR2 YSLEER. Trimming stripped 1 base from V and 3 bases from J, with 11 bases between. The CDR3 spans 15 residues.

There are a few counts of this clone. The chain combines TRBV5-5 with TRBJ2-1, with 10 bases matching TRBD1. This CDR3 is built from 15 residues. Germline CDR1 is SGHKS and CDR2 is YYEKEE (reference sequence). Germline trimming cut 3 bases from V and 8 bases from J; bases unmatched to any gene: 8. CDR3 protein: CASSSGTGVMDEQFF. In DNA form, the CDR3 reads TGTGCCAGCAGCTCCGGGACAGGGGTGATGGATGAGCAGTTCTTC.